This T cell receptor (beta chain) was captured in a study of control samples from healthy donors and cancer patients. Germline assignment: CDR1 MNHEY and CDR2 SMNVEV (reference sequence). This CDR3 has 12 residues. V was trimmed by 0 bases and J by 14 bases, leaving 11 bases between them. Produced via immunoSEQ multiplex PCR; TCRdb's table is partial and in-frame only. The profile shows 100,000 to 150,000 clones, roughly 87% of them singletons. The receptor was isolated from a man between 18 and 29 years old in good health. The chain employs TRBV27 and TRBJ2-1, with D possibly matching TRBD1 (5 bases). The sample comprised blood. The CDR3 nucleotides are TGTGCCAGCAGTTTATCGGAACAGGTGAAGTTCTTC. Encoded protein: CASSLSEQVKFF.